Shown below are 10 T cell receptor beta chains from a single sample sequenced in a study of cytomegalovirus exposure and HLA in healthy donors. With 60 Vbeta and 13 Jbeta primers, the PCR was carried out. The assay was immunoSEQ multiplex PCR, and TCRdb's table has in-frame clones only and misses some. The sample data list about 170,000 clones. Input material: PBMCs. The receptors were sampled from a woman younger than 35 in good health and CMV-seropositive.

The chain uses TRBV9 and TRBJ2-1; weak D call: TRBD1 (6 bases). Looked up from germline, CDR1 is SGDLS and CDR2 is YYNGEE. The CDR3 totals 15 residues. The V end was cut by 3 bases, the J end by 8 bases, with 18 bases between. This chain's CDR3 is CASSARGGGRDEQFF. The CDR3, as DNA: TGTGCCAGCAGCGCTCGGGGTGGGGGCAGGGATGAGCAGTTCTTC.

V usage is TRBV10-1 and J usage is TRBJ2-7; D gene unclear. This CDR3 has 15 amino acids. Germline V gives CDR1 WNHNN, CDR2 SYGVQD (reference sequence). V dropped 0 bases and J dropped 3 bases, with 12 bases sitting between them. The CDR3 reads CASSESVARHYEQYF. The CDR3 nucleotides read TGCGCCAGCAGTGAGTCGGTAGCCCGTCACTACGAGCAGTACTTC.

V is TRBV4-2 and J is TRBJ2-3; TRBD2 matches 7 bases. CDR3 length equals 17 residues. With V trimmed by 4 bases and J by 0 bases, 10 bases remained unmatched. Germline CDR1 LGHNA, CDR2 YNFKEQ. This CDR3 is CASSRRSGGGSTDTQYF. CDR3 nucleotide sequence: TGTGCCAGCAGCCGCCGGTCGGGGGGAGGAAGCACAGATACGCAGTATTTT.

This chain joins TRBV30 and TRBJ2-1; 12 nucleotides match TRBD2. J was trimmed by 4 bases and V by 5 bases; bases with no gene match: 6. Germline V gene sequence: CDR1 GTSNPN, CDR2 SVGIG (reference sequence). The CDR3 contains 15 residues. For the CDR3, the DNA is TGTGCCTGGGGGCATACTAGCGGGGGGTACAATGAGCAGTTCTTC. Translated, it gives CAWGHTSGGYNEQFF.

The chain employs TRBV5-1 and TRBJ1-2; 8 positions agree with TRBD1. Germline V CDR1 and CDR2: SGHRS, YFSETQ. The CDR3 has 14 residues. V lost 3 bases, J lost 6 bases, and 7 bases stayed unmatched. CDR3 in amino acids: CASSSRQGRDGYTF. The CDR3 DNA follows: TGCGCCAGCAGCTCCCGACAGGGGCGGGATGGCTACACCTTC.

This chain connects TRBV13 to TRBJ1-3; 11 bases match TRBD1. Germline-derived CDR1 and CDR2 are PRHDT and FYEKMQ (reference sequence). Trimming at V came to 4 bases and at J to 0 bases, leaving 5 bases not matched to a gene. This CDR3 is built from 17 residues. The chain's CDR3 is CASSSVGQGDSGNTIYF. In DNA, the CDR3 is TGTGCCAGCAGCTCGGTGGGACAGGGGGACTCTGGAAACACCATATATTTT.

The CDR3, as DNA: TGCAGCGTTGAAGTCCGTACAGGGGCACCCTATGGCTACACCTTC. It translates to CSVEVRTGAPYGYTF. This chain connects TRBV29-1 to TRBJ1-2; 7 nucleotides line up with TRBD1. This CDR3 is built from 15 residues. Per the germline V gene, CDR1 is SQVTM and CDR2 is ANQGSEA. V shed 1 base and J 4 bases; nucleotides not matched to a gene: 9.

The rearrangement links TRBV5-1 to TRBJ2-3; TRBD2 might be the D (6 bases). Germline V gene data show CDR1 as SGHRS and CDR2 as YFSETQ. V shed 4 bases and J shed 4 bases, with 16 bases lying between them. The CDR3 covers 15 residues. The CDR3 protein is CASSPKLARADTQYF. CDR3 DNA sequence: TGCGCCAGCAGCCCGAAACTAGCTCGCGCAGATACGCAGTATTTT.

The CDR3 spells CASSPTGTYNEQFF. The DNA for the CDR3 is TGTGCCAGCAGCCCGACAGGGACCTACAATGAGCAGTTCTTC. V and J are TRBV6-5 and TRBJ2-1, with 7 bases identical to TRBD1. The J segment lost 2 bases and the V segment lost 6 bases, leaving 4 bases of the junction unmatched. Germline values: CDR1 MNHEY, CDR2 SVGAGI. The CDR3 runs 14 residues.

The CDR3 sequence: CASTTGTGGGELFF. The CDR3 coding sequence is TGTGCCAGCACCACCGGGACAGGGGGCGGGGAGCTGTTTTTT. This chain connects TRBV6-1 to TRBJ2-2; 11 nucleotides align to TRBD1. V dropped 7 bases and J dropped 7; count of bases not matched to a gene: 5. Germline CDR1 MNHNS, CDR2 SASEGT. The CDR3 is 14 residues long.